This T cell receptor (beta chain) was captured by sequencing in a study of vaccination and CD4 T cells after COVID-19. Study as a whole: Overlapping peptides covering the spike proteins of SARS-CoV-2, HCoV-NL63, HCoV-OC43 and HCoV-229E were added to stimulate cells.

Described treatment: roughly 10-day PBMC culture with coronavirus spike peptide pools or control peptides (ViraFEST assay). ViraFEST relied on peptide pools to expand antigen-specific T cells; the TCRs were sequenced afterward. Cultured CD4+ T-cell DNA underwent Oncomine TCR Beta short-read sequencing. MiXCR, run by TCRdb on the PCR reads, gives a single entry per CDR3 protein. Among around 13,000 distinct CDR3 sequences listed, around 40% were seen once. About this clonotype: Its specificity is unknown.

The junction had 5 bases not matched to a gene; V was cut back by 8 bases and J by 5 bases. The V gene's germline CDR1 is WNHNN and CDR2 SYGVQD (reference sequence). The CDR3 sequence is 14 residues long. This sequence joins TRBV10-1 and TRBJ1-5, with 11 bases lining up with TRBD1. The sample taken for sequencing was CD4+ T cells from blood, cultured in vitro. The receptor comes from a human donor who had recovered from COVID-19. CDR3 protein: CASRRDRGDQPQHF. CDR3 nucleotide sequence: TGCGCCAGCCGCCGGGACAGGGGGGATCAGCCCCAGCATTTT.